The text below deals with one TCR beta chain. Antigen unknown. The data stem from a study of cytomegalovirus exposure and HLA in healthy donors. Overall study findings and caveats: In a later analysis, productive TCRs from donors in an Asian-associated ancestry cluster reportedly carried fewer N-insertions than the cohort mean. Rarity marked most TCR sequences, yet some public TCRs occurred in many donors.

Both 60 Vbeta primers and 13 Jbeta primers went into the PCR. Sequenced by immunoSEQ multiplex PCR; TCRdb stores in-frame clones only, minus some. The table has 99,000 or so clones, around 78% seen once. V lost 0 bases, J lost 5 bases, and 16 bases lay in between. CDR1 and CDR2 from the germline V gene are SGHRS and YFSETQ. CDR3 size: 16 residues. This rearrangement joins TRBV5-1 to TRBJ2-3, with D tentatively TRBD1 (6 bases). Sequenced input: PBMCs. The sequence came from a male donor in good health and CMV-seronegative. As DNA, the CDR3 is TGCGCCAGCAGCTTGGGAGATGGACAGTTTAAAGATACGCAGTATTTT. Its protein is CASSLGDGQFKDTQYF.